The sample holds a few counts of the clone carrying this T cell receptor (beta chain). Its antigen is still unknown. A junction boundary mismatches the germline segment, possibly from a read error. This CDR3 is 14 amino acids long. The V gene's germline CDR1 is ENHRY and CDR2 SYGVKD. The sample is drawn from a study of T cells after yellow fever vaccination. General study results and limits: Booster samples showed a return of most primary-vaccination clones (roughly 96% CD4, roughly 85% CD8). Repertoires sorted by FACS could include abundant clonotypes that are contaminants from the bulk population. Some clonotypes, a small share, were shared between CD4 and CD8 compartments.

TCRdb analysed the 5' RACE reads with MiXCR anew, one entry per CDR3 protein. There are approximately 600,000 distinct CDR3 sequences in the sample; roughly an eighth occur only once, and just under 15% lies in the top ten. The TCR was taken from a man younger than 40 who received the YFV17D yellow fever vaccine. Here the sequenced sample was PBMCs, taken on the day of the yellow fever booster vaccination. The chain is built from TRBV10-3 and TRBJ2-1; 9 nucleotides line up with TRBD2. The chain's CDR3 is CATSSGSRYNEQFF. In DNA form, the CDR3 reads TGTGCCACCAGTAGCGGGAGCCGCTACAATGAGCAGTTCTTC.